In its sample, the clone carrying this T cell receptor (beta chain) was seen many times. Antigen: not known. TCR beta CDR3 amplification used RNA transcripts. The authors performed first-round RT-PCR with HTBI primers and then a second-round multiplex PCR. MiXCR was run by TCRdb on the multiplex PCR reads, yielding one entry per CDR3 protein. Of just over 600,000 distinct CDR3 sequences in the sample, roughly 20% were seen once. Symptoms, serum thyroxine and TRAb, thyroid ultrasound, and orbital computed tomography formed the diagnostic basis. The PBMCs used were ones drawn from about 9.2 ml of fresh peripheral blood. This sample is part of a study of Graves' ophthalmopathy and Graves' hyperthyroidism. Whole-study findings and limits: Blood was where most expanded thyroid clonotypes above 0.001 frequency also turned up. The model flagged ophthalmopathy progression at about 71% sensitivity and around 72% specificity.

This receptor was obtained from a woman younger than 35 with stable Graves' hyperthyroidism. Some clones in this sample may be carry-over from other donors' samples. The sequenced sample consisted of peripheral blood.

This CDR3 reads CASRQGQGNQPQHF. For the CDR3, the DNA is TGTGCCAGCAGGCAGGGACAGGGAAATCAGCCCCAGCATTTT. The chain combines TRBV28 with TRBJ1-5, with TRBD1 matching over 9 bases. Germline lookup yields CDR1 MDHEN and CDR2 SYDVKM. CDR3 length: 14 residues. Trimming at V came to 6 bases and at J to 4 bases, leaving 4 bases not matched to a gene. The full variable domain, in which reference TRBV28 and TRBJ1-5 provide the parts outside the CDR3, is DVKVTQSSRYLVKRTGEKVFLECVQDMDHENMFWYRQDPGLGLRLIYFSYDVKMKEKGDIPEGYSVSREKKERFSLILESASTNQTSMYLCASRQGQGNQPQHFGDGTRLSIL.